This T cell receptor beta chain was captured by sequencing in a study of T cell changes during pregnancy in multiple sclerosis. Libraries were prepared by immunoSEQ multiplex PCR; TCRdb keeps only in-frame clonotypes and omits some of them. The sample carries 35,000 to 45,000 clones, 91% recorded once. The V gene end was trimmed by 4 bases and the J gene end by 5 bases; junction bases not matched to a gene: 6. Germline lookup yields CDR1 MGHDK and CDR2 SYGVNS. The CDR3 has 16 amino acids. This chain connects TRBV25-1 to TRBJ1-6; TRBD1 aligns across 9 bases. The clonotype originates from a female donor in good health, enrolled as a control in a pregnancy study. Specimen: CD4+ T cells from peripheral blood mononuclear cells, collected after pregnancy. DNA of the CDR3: TGTGCCAGCAGTGCGTTCGGACAGGGGAATAATTCACCCCTCCACTTT. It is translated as CASSAFGQGNNSPLHF.